The 14 T cell receptor beta chains given below trace back to one sample, sequenced in a study of beta chain features in type 1 diabetes. The entirety of the isolated RNA underwent reverse transcription, so expressed TCRB transcripts were sequenced. The protocol was immunoSEQ multiplex PCR, while the TCRdb copy is restricted to in-frame clones and leaves out a portion. The data show 110,000 to 150,000 clones, about 10% seen once. Material for sequencing was central memory CD4+ T cells from blood. These receptors all come from a man between 18 and 35 years old in good health.

The chain's CDR3 is CASSPYRPGLAVGAYEQYF. CDR3 coding DNA: TGTGCCAGCTCACCCTACCGCCCGGGACTAGCTGTCGGTGCCTACGAGCAGTACTTC. The chain combines TRBV18 with TRBJ2-7; 9 positions agree with TRBD2. Germline CDR1 is KGHSH and CDR2 is LQKENI. V shed 3 bases, J shed 2 bases, and the junction held 17 bases outside the gene matches. The CDR3 is 19 amino acids.

This clone was found a few times. The chain employs TRBV5-5 and TRBJ2-7; no definite D call. The CDR3 sequence is 12 residues long. In germline, CDR1 is SGHKS, CDR2 YYEKEE (reference sequence). V lost 3 bases, J lost 0 bases, and 4 bases lay in between. CDR3 in amino acids: CASSSHSYEQYF. Here the CDR3 DNA reads TGTGCCAGCAGCTCACACTCCTACGAGCAGTACTTC.

This clone was observed a few times. The V call is TRBV11-3, the J call TRBJ2-1, with D hard to call. Germline V gene sequence: CDR1 SGHNT, CDR2 YENEEA. The CDR3 runs to 14 residues. V lost 1 base and J 6 bases, leaving 10 bases between the germline ends. The CDR3 DNA reads TGTGCCAGCAGCTTAGCTTTGGCCTCCAATGAGCAGTTCTTC. This codes for CASSLALASNEQFF.

The rearrangement links TRBV28 to TRBJ1-5, with 8 bases aligning to TRBD1. Germline V lookup: CDR1 MDHEN, CDR2 SYDVKM. This CDR3 spans 14 amino acids. Trimming at V came to 7 bases and at J to 4 bases, leaving 6 bases not matched to a gene. The CDR3 sequence is CASTLTGGNQPQHF. The CDR3 DNA sequence: TGTGCCAGCACCCTTACAGGGGGAAATCAGCCCCAGCATTTT.

This clone was recorded a few times. V usage is TRBV9 and J usage is TRBJ2-1; 9 bases line up with TRBD1. Looked up from germline, CDR1 is SGDLS and CDR2 is YYNGEE. Trimming at V came to 0 bases and at J to 9 bases, leaving 4 bases not matched to a gene. The CDR3 runs 14 residues. The chain's CDR3 is CASSVDTGGGEQFF. The CDR3 DNA follows: TGTGCCAGCAGCGTAGACACAGGGGGCGGTGAGCAGTTCTTC.

This clone was observed a handful of times. This chain links TRBV7-3 with TRBJ2-7; TRBD1 aligns across 8 bases. CDR1 SGHTA and CDR2 FQGTGA come from the germline V gene. Losses at the gene ends were 3 bases for V and 6 bases for J; bases not matched to a gene: 7. The CDR3 length is 14 residues. CDR3 bases: TGTGCCAGCAGCTTGACAGGGGATTTGGCCGAGCAGTACTTC. Translation gives CASSLTGDLAEQYF.

The chain links TRBV2 to TRBJ1-3; D remains ambiguous. Trimming left V 4 bases short and J 0 bases short, with 7 bases between. Germline V CDR1 and CDR2: SNHLY, FYNNEI. This CDR3 is built from 14 residues. DNA of the CDR3: TGTGCCAGCAGTGTCGAACACTCTGGAAACACCATATATTTT. Protein: CASSVEHSGNTIYF.

V usage is TRBV7-2 and J usage is TRBJ2-3, with 8 bases lining up with TRBD1. The V gene's germline CDR1 is SGHTA and CDR2 FQGNSA. This CDR3 spans 14 amino acids. V trimming: 6 bases; J trimming: 5 bases; junction bases outside the gene matches: 7. In nucleotides, the CDR3 is TGTGCCAGCAGACCCGGACAGGGCATAGATACGCAGTATTTT. It codes for CASRPGQGIDTQYF. The whole variable domain, filled in from reference TRBV7-2 and TRBJ2-3, reads GAGVSQSPSNKVTEKGKDVELRCDPISGHTALYWYRQSLGQGLEFLIYFQGNSAPDKSGLPSDRFSAERTGGSVSTLTIQRTQQEDSAVYLCASRPGQGIDTQYFGPGTRLTVL.

The chain is built from TRBV19 and TRBJ2-7; 7 nucleotides line up with TRBD1. The CDR3 runs 14 residues. Losses at the gene ends were 5 bases for V and 3 bases for J; bases not matched to a gene: 7. The germline V gene has CDR1 LNHDA and CDR2 SQIVND (reference sequence). The CDR3 here is CASSFTGEFYEQYF. CDR3 coding DNA: TGTGCCAGTAGTTTCACAGGGGAGTTCTACGAGCAGTACTTC.

This chain joins TRBV7-2 and TRBJ1-4; 7 nucleotides line up with TRBD1. The CDR3 has 17 amino acids. Germline V lookup: CDR1 SGHTA, CDR2 FQGNSA. J gave up 0 bases and V 5 bases, and 9 bases lay outside the gene matches. CDR3 DNA: TGTGCCAGCAGCCGTAGACAGGGCGGAACAACTAATGAAAAACTGTTTTTT. This codes for CASSRRQGGTTNEKLFF.

This clone came up a few times. V gene TRBV6-6 combines with J gene TRBJ2-7; possible D gene TRBD1, 5 bases. Trimming removed 6 bases from V and 2 bases from J, with 20 bases in between. This CDR3 has 16 residues. Germline CDR1 MNHNY, CDR2 SVGAGI (reference sequence). CDR3 coding DNA: TGTGCCAGCAGGGGTCAAGGGGCCGATCACCCCTACGAGCAGTACTTC. Amino acid sequence: CASRGQGADHPYEQYF.

The V gene is TRBV9, the J gene TRBJ1-2, with 7 bases that match TRBD1. Losses at the gene ends were 4 bases for V and 8 bases for J; bases not matched to a gene: 11. Germline loops: CDR1 SGDLS, CDR2 YYNGEE. The CDR3 loop spans 14 amino acids. In DNA, the CDR3 is TGTGCCAGCAGCATCCCAGGGGCCAGGGGGGGCTACACCTTC. It codes for CASSIPGARGGYTF.

There are many counts of this clone. The chain is built from TRBV5-1 and TRBJ1-6; D possibly corresponds to TRBD1 (5 bases). Germline V gene data show CDR1 as SGHRS and CDR2 as YFSETQ. The CDR3 sequence is 12 residues long. The V end lost 0 bases, the J end lost 10 bases, and 5 bases lay between the germline ends. Here the CDR3 reads CASSLGQSPLHF. The CDR3, as DNA: TGCGCCAGCAGCTTGGGACAGTCACCCCTCCACTTT.

This clone was counted only a few times. This chain joins TRBV18 and TRBJ1-1; possible D gene TRBD1, 6 bases. The germline CDR1 and CDR2 sequences are KGHSH and LQKENI. The length of the CDR3 is 17 residues. The germline V and J ends were trimmed by 3 bases and 7 bases, with 24 bases remaining between them. For the CDR3, the DNA is TGTGCCAGCTCACCTGGGGTCGGAGGCAGGGGCAGGAATGAAGCTTTCTTT. Translation gives CASSPGVGGRGRNEAFF. The whole variable domain, filled in from reference TRBV18 and TRBJ1-1, reads NAGVMQNPRHLVRRRGQEARLRCSPMKGHSHVYWYRQLPEEGLKFMVYLQKENIIDESGMPKERFSAEFPKEGPSILRIQQVVRGDSAAYFCASSPGVGGRGRNEAFFGQGTRLTVV.